This T cell receptor beta chain was retrieved from a study of T cell responses to AZD1222 COVID-19 vaccine. Study at large: Pooling covered second doses at about 4 or about 12 weeks.

Clones were sequenced by immunoSEQ multiplex PCR, and TCRdb holds only the in-frame ones, with some missing. The sample lists around 95,000 clones, about 83% occurring once. General study findings and limits: Reports indicate that nearly half of spike-specific TCRs are directed at unmutated variant regions.

To note about this clone: Its target is unknown.

The receptor comes from an adult in good health. The specimen was peripheral blood, collected on day 0 of AZD1222 vaccination.

CDR3 DNA sequence: TGTGCCAGCAGAGTATGGGGTGGAGGTCAGCCCCAGCATTTT. Its protein product is CASRVWGGGQPQHF. This rearrangement joins TRBV2 to TRBJ1-5; D is ambiguous. V was cut by 6 bases and J by 6 bases, with 15 bases left in between. CDR1 and CDR2 (germline): SNHLY, FYNNEI. The CDR3 has 14 residues.